This T cell receptor beta chain appears in the sequencing data of a study of cytotoxic CD8 clonotypes in ibrutinib-treated CLL. Sequencing was performed with immunoSEQ multiplex PCR; in TCRdb, only in-frame clones are kept and a portion is missing. This table holds 30,000 to 40,000 clones, roughly two thirds found once. This clone was seen a few times. Its cognate antigen is unknown. Study-wide results and limits: Higher circulating CD8+ T-cell counts strongly accompanied higher baseline clonality, above age-matched healthy donors. Treatment left the uncommon public clonotypes either contracted or stable in frequency.

Germline assignment: CDR1 MDHEN and CDR2 SYDVKM. The CDR3 runs to 15 residues. The V gene end was trimmed by 3 bases and the J gene end by 0 bases; junction bases not matched to a gene: 4. The sequences come from PBMCs, collected before ibrutinib treatment. This receptor was identified in a human donor with chronic lymphocytic leukemia. The chain has TRBV28 and TRBJ2-7, with 8 bases aligning to TRBD2. As DNA, the CDR3 is TGTGCCAGCAGTTTTAGCGGGACACCCTCCTACGAGCAGTACTTC. As protein: CASSFSGTPSYEQYF.